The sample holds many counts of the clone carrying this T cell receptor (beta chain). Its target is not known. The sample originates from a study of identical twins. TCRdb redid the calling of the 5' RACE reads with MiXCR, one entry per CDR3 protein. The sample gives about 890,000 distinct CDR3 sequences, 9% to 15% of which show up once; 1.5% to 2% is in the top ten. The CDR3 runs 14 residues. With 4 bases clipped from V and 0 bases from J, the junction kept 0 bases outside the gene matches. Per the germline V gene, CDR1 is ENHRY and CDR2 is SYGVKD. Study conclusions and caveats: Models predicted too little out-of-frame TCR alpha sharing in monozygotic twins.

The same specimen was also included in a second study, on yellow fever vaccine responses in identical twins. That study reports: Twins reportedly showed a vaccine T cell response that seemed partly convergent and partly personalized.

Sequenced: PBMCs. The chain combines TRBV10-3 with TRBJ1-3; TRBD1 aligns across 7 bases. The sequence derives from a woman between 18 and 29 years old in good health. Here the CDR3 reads CAISAGGSGNTIYF. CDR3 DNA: TGTGCCATCAGTGCAGGGGGCTCTGGAAACACCATATATTTT.